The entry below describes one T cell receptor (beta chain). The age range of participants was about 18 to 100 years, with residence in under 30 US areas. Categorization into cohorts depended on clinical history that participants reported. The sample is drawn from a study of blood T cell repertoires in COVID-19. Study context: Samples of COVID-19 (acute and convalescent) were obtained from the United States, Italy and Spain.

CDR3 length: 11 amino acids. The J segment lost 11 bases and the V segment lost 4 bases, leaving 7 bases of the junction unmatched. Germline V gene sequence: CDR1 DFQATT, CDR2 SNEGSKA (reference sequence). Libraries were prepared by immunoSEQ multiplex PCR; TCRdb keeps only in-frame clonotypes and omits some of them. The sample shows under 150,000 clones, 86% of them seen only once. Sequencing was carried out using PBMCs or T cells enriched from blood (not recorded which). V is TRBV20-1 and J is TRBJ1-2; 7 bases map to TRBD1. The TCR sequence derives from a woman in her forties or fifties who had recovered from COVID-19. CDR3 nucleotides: TGCAGTGCTAAAGGAGGGACAGCGTACACCTTC. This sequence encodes CSAKGGTAYTF.